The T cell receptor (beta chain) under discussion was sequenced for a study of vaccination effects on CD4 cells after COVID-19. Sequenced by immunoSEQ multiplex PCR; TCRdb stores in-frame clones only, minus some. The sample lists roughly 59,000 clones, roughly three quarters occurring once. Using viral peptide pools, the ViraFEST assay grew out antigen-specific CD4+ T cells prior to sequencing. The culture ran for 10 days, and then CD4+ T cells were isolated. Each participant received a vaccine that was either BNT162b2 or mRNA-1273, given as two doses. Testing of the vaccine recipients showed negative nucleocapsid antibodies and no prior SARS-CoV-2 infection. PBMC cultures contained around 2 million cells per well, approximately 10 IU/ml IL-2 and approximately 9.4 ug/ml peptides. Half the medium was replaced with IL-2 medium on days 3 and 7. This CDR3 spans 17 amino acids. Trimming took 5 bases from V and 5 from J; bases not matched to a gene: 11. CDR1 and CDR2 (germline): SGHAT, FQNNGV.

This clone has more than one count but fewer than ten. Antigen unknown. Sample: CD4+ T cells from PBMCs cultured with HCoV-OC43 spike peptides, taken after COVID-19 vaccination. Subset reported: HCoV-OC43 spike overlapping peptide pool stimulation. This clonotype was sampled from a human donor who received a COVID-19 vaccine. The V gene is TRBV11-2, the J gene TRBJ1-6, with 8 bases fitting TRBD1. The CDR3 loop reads CASSVDRGSGNNSPLHF. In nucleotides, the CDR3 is TGTGCCAGCAGCGTCGACAGGGGATCAGGGAATAATTCACCCCTCCACTTT.